This T cell receptor beta chain was sequenced for a study of blood T cell repertoires in COVID-19. The protocol was immunoSEQ multiplex PCR, while the TCRdb copy is restricted to in-frame clones and leaves out a portion. Of 120,000 to 150,000 clones in the sample, approximately 78% are singletons; the top ten hold 13% to 15%. This clonotype was obtained from a human donor with acute or convalescent COVID-19. The donor label of this sample is uncertain. Sequencing was done on a sample of peripheral blood.

The CDR3 coding sequence is TGTGCCAGCTCACCACTCGCCAGGCCGAACGAGCAGTACTTC. Translated, it gives CASSPLARPNEQYF. This rearrangement joins TRBV18 to TRBJ2-7; D ambiguous. The CDR3 spans 14 residues. Looked up from germline, CDR1 is KGHSH and CDR2 is LQKENI. V was cut by 1 base and J by 5 bases, with 12 bases left in between. Variable domain in full (rest from reference TRBV18 and TRBJ2-7): NAGVMQNPRHLVRRRGQEARLRCSPMKGHSHVYWYRQLPEEGLKFMVYLQKENIIDESGMPKERFSAEFPKEGPSILRIQQVVRGDSAAYFCASSPLARPNEQYFGPGTRLTVT.